One and the same sample provided the 22 T cell receptor beta chains below, sequenced in a study of blood T cell repertoires in COVID-19. Some clones are missing from TCRdb's copy, which holds only in-frame ones; the method was immunoSEQ multiplex PCR. The repertoire includes 110,000 to 150,000 clones, roughly 84% of them detected once, and roughly 45% sits in the top ten. Input material: peripheral blood. The source of these receptors is a human donor in a cohort sampled during active COVID-19.

The chain uses TRBV5-4 and TRBJ2-5; 9 positions agree with TRBD2. CDR1 SGHNT and CDR2 YYREEE come from the germline V gene (reference sequence). The V and J ends lost 4 bases and 1 base, in that order; junction bases with no gene match: 5. This CDR3 spans 15 amino acids. The CDR3 DNA reads TGTGCCAGCAGCCTAGCGGGGAGAACCCAAGAGACCCAGTACTTC. Translating it yields CASSLAGRTQETQYF.

This chain connects TRBV24-1 to TRBJ2-3; D is possibly TRBD2 (5 bases). The CDR3 extends over 16 amino acids. The V gene lost 3 bases and the J gene lost 1 base, with 13 bases spanning the gap. Per germline, CDR1 KGHDR and CDR2 SFDVKD. The CDR3 here is CATSDVGMEGTDTQYF. DNA of the CDR3: TGTGCCACCAGTGATGTCGGGATGGAGGGCACAGATACGCAGTATTTT.

The chain has TRBV7-9 and TRBJ2-7; D is perhaps TRBD1 (5 bases). Looked up from germline, CDR1 is SEHNR and CDR2 is FQNEAQ (reference sequence). Between the trimmed V and J ends, which lost 2 bases and 3 bases, there was a span of 5 bases. This CDR3 is 12 amino acids long. In DNA, the CDR3 is TGTGCCAGCAGCTTACAGGGCTACGAGCAGTACTTC. Translation gives CASSLQGYEQYF.

This sequence joins TRBV5-8 and TRBJ2-5, with 10 bases aligning to TRBD1. V trimming: 4 bases; J trimming: 5 bases; junction bases outside the gene matches: 8. The V gene's germline CDR1 is SGHTS and CDR2 YDEGEE. CDR3 size: 15 residues. The CDR3 sequence is CASSRGQGVWETQYF. CDR3 coding DNA: TGTGCCAGCAGCCGCGGACAGGGGGTATGGGAGACCCAGTACTTC.

CDR3 sequence reads: CASSVQNQPQHF. CDR3 DNA: TGTGCCAGCAGTGTACAAAATCAGCCCCAGCATTTT. The J gene is TRBJ1-5, the V gene TRBV28, with D unclear. Deletions cut 5 bases from V and 4 bases from J, with 6 bases between. Germline CDR1 MDHEN, CDR2 SYDVKM. The length of the CDR3 is 12 residues.

The chain is built from TRBV6-2 or TRBV6-3 and TRBJ1-5, with D possibly being TRBD1 (5 bases). V was pared by 2 bases and J by 7 bases, with 15 bases between. The CDR3 has 15 amino acids. Germline CDR1 MNHEY, CDR2 SVGEGT. The CDR3 sequence is CASSYARERSQPQHF. In DNA form, the CDR3 reads TGTGCCAGCAGTTACGCCAGGGAAAGGAGCCAGCCCCAGCATTTT.

CDR3 protein: CASSLEGQRANYGYTF. The CDR3 nucleotides read TGTGCCAGCAGCTTAGAGGGACAGCGAGCTAACTATGGCTACACCTTC. V usage is TRBV7-9 and J usage is TRBJ1-2; 7 nucleotides agree with TRBD1. The trim removed 1 base at V and 0 bases at J, leaving 5 bases unmatched. This CDR3 comprises 16 residues. Germline CDR1 SEHNR, CDR2 FQNEAQ (reference sequence).

The chain recombines TRBV9 with TRBJ2-5, with 11 bases that match TRBD2. CDR1 SGDLS and CDR2 YYNGEE come from the germline V gene. V shed 1 base and J 5 bases; nucleotides not matched to a gene: 1. The length of the CDR3 is 14 residues. CDR3: CASSVLAGGETQYF. The DNA for the CDR3 is TGTGCCAGCAGCGTACTAGCGGGGGGTGAGACCCAGTACTTC.

The rearrangement uses TRBV6-6 and TRBJ2-2, with TRBD1 identical over 7 bases. The CDR3 has 17 residues. V shed 5 bases and J 3 bases; nucleotides not matched to a gene: 12. The germline V gene encodes CDR1 MNHNY and CDR2 SVGAGI (reference sequence). CDR3 in DNA: TGTGCCAGCAGTCCCCGGAACATACAGGGGTACACCGGGGAGCTGTTTTTT. Its translation is CASSPRNIQGYTGELFF.

This sequence joins TRBV7-9 and TRBJ1-2; a possible D gene is TRBD1 (6 bases). CDR1 is SEHNR, CDR2 FQNEAQ, per germline (reference sequence). This CDR3 comprises 18 residues. V was cut by 7 bases and J by 4 bases, with 28 bases left in between. The CDR3 region is CASTSQGFGVQGSYGYTF. CDR3 bases: TGTGCCAGCACCTCCCAAGGGTTCGGGGTACAGGGCAGCTATGGCTACACCTTC.

This clone occurred a few times. This CDR3 is also generated by other DNA sequences in the sample. The chain uses TRBV2 and TRBJ2-1; 9 bases align to TRBD2. The CDR3 has 13 residues. V was clipped by 7 bases and J by 14 bases; unmatched bases: 12. Germline assignment: CDR1 SNHLY and CDR2 FYNNEI. CDR3 sequence reads: CASNQGREGGEFF. CDR3 DNA: TGTGCCAGCAACCAAGGGCGGGAGGGTGGCGAGTTCTTC. Drawing the rest from reference TRBV2 and TRBJ2-1, the complete variable domain is EPEVTQTPSHQVTQMGQEVILRCVPISNHLYFYWYRQILGQKVEFLVSFYNNEISEKSEIFDDQFSVERPDGSNFTLKIRSTKLEDSAMYFCASNQGREGGEFFGPGTRLTVL.

The gene calls are TRBV5-5 and TRBJ2-7; 8 positions agree with TRBD1. CDR1 SGHKS and CDR2 YYEKEE come from the germline V gene (reference sequence). The J segment lost 7 bases and the V segment lost 4 bases, leaving 13 bases of the junction unmatched. There are 15 residues in the CDR3. The CDR3 protein is CASSTSGGAPREQYV. The CDR3 DNA is TGTGCCAGCAGCACCTCAGGGGGCGCCCCAAGAGAGCAGTACGTC.

The V and J genes are TRBV2 and TRBJ1-5, with 7 bases aligning to TRBD1. The CDR3 spans 13 residues. In germline, CDR1 is SNHLY, CDR2 FYNNEI. The ends lost 7 bases at V and 4 bases at J; junction bases unmatched: 4. The CDR3 reads CASTRGRNQPQHF. The CDR3 region has the DNA TGTGCCAGCACTAGGGGGCGGAATCAGCCCCAGCATTTT.

The V gene is TRBV11-3, the J gene TRBJ2-1; 14 bases match TRBD2. CDR1 SGHNT and CDR2 YENEEA come from the germline V gene. The V segment lost 5 bases and the J segment 9 bases; nucleotides outside the gene matches: 6. The CDR3 is 15 residues long. The CDR3 region is CASSPRLAGGPEQFF. In DNA form, the CDR3 reads TGTGCCAGCAGCCCACGACTAGCGGGAGGGCCTGAGCAGTTCTTC. Supplemented by reference TRBV11-3 and TRBJ2-1, the full variable domain reads EAGVVQSPRYKIIEKKQPVAFWCNPISGHNTLYWYLQNLGQGPELLIRYENEEAVDDSQLPKDRFSAERLKGVDSTLKIQPAELGDSAVYLCASSPRLAGGPEQFFGPGTRLTVL.

The chain uses TRBV7-2 and TRBJ2-7, with D maybe TRBD1 (5 bases). The CDR3 consists of 13 residues. The ends were cut back, 2 bases at V and 4 bases at J, with 9 bases in the middle. Germline CDR1 is SGHTA and CDR2 is FQGNSA. The CDR3 loop reads CASSLQGGYEQYF. CDR3 DNA: TGTGCCAGCAGCTTACAGGGCGGTTACGAGCAGTACTTC.

This chain joins TRBV15 and TRBJ1-2; D is perhaps TRBD1 (5 bases). Deletions cut 1 base from V and 3 bases from J, with 15 bases between. The CDR3 length is 16 residues. CDR1 is LNHNV and CDR2 is YYDKDF in the germline V gene (reference sequence). CDR3 region: CATSRVGIGADYGYTF. The CDR3, as DNA: TGTGCCACCAGCAGAGTAGGCATAGGGGCTGACTATGGCTACACCTTC.

The V gene is TRBV18, the J gene TRBJ2-3; 8 nucleotides match TRBD2. The junction had 13 bases not matched to a gene; V was cut back by 3 bases and J by 2 bases. The CDR3 is 18 amino acids. CDR1 is KGHSH, CDR2 LQKENI, per germline. The DNA of the CDR3 is TGTGCCAGCTCACCGACCCCAAAACTAGCGGAGTCCACAGATACGCAGTATTTT. It yields the protein CASSPTPKLAESTDTQYF. Looking up the rest from reference TRBV18 and TRBJ2-3 gives the full variable domain: NAGVMQNPRHLVRRRGQEARLRCSPMKGHSHVYWYRQLPEEGLKFMVYLQKENIIDESGMPKERFSAEFPKEGPSILRIQQVVRGDSAAYFCASSPTPKLAESTDTQYFGPGTRLTVL.

This clone is a singleton in its sample. The chain joins TRBV2 to TRBJ1-6, with D unresolved. V was trimmed by 11 bases and J by 7 bases, leaving 9 bases between them. CDR3 length: 11 residues. CDR1 is SNHLY and CDR2 is FYNNEI in the germline V gene. CDR3 DNA sequence: TGTGCCCTGGGAGAGAATTCACCCCTCCACTTT. Amino acids: CALGENSPLHF. The full variable domain, its missing parts supplied by reference TRBV2 and TRBJ1-6, is EPEVTQTPSHQVTQMGQEVILRCVPISNHLYFYWYRQILGQKVEFLVSFYNNEISEKSEIFDDQFSVERPDGSNFTLKIRSTKLEDSAMYFCALGENSPLHFGNGTRLTVT.

The chain links TRBV5-4 to TRBJ2-1; 9 bases map to TRBD2. Losses at the gene ends were 0 bases for V and 4 bases for J; bases not matched to a gene: 5. CDR1 is SGHNT and CDR2 is YYREEE in the germline V gene (reference sequence). This CDR3 comprises 16 residues. Here the CDR3 reads CASSLAGGREYNEQFF. The CDR3 DNA sequence: TGTGCCAGCAGCTTGGCAGGCGGGAGGGAGTACAATGAGCAGTTCTTC. The complete variable domain, with remaining parts taken from reference TRBV5-4 and TRBJ2-1, reads ETGVTQSPTHLIKTRGQQVTLRCSSQSGHNTVSWYQQALGQGPQFIFQYYREEENGRGNFPPRFSGLQFPNYSSELNVNALELDDSALYLCASSLAGGREYNEQFFGPGTRLTVL.

This chain uses TRBV21-1 with TRBJ2-7; the D segment call TRBD1 is taken from the table without a DNA check. TRBV21-1 is described as a pseudogene. The CDR3 spans 16 residues. CDR3 coding DNA: TGTGCCAGCAGCAAAGCGCTTTCCGCAGGGGGCGACGAGCAGTACTTC. Its translation: CASSKALSAGGDEQYF.

The rearrangement uses TRBV19 and TRBJ1-2, with D possibly being TRBD1 (5 bases). The V gene's germline CDR1 is LNHDA and CDR2 SQIVND (reference sequence). Trimming shortened V by 7 bases and J by 4 bases, and 19 bases separated the two germline ends. This CDR3 region has 15 residues. In DNA form, the CDR3 reads TGTGCCAGTATATCTAGTGCAGGGTTCTCCTATGGCTACACCTTC. It is translated as CASISSAGFSYGYTF.

The gene calls are TRBV1 and TRBJ1-1. TRBV1 is a pseudogene. The CDR3 consists of 12 residues. The CDR3 loop is CTSSHSTHGAFF. The DNA of the CDR3 is TGCACCAGCAGCCACTCGACCCACGGGGCTTTCTTT.